This entry lists 8 T cell receptor beta chains sequenced from one sample in a study of control samples from healthy donors and cancer patients. The data were produced by immunoSEQ multiplex PCR, yet TCRdb's version contains in-frame clones alone and is incomplete. This table has more than 100,000 clones, approximately 90% appearing once. The sequenced material came from blood. The receptors stem from a man aged 40-49 years in good health.

V gene TRBV5-6 combines with J gene TRBJ1-6; D is uncertain. V was cut by 5 bases and J by 1 base, with 13 bases left in between. Germline V gene sequence: CDR1 SGHDT, CDR2 YYEEEE. The CDR3 has 16 amino acids. CDR3 amino acids: CASSLSAVSYNSPLHF. CDR3 sequence (DNA): TGTGCCAGCAGTCTATCTGCTGTTTCCTATAATTCACCCCTCCACTTT. The whole variable domain, remainder taken from reference TRBV5-6 and TRBJ1-6, is DAGVTQSPTHLIKTRGQQVTLRCSPKSGHDTVSWYQQALGQGPQFIFQYYEEEERQRGNFPDRFSGHQFPNYSSELNVNALLLGDSALYLCASSLSAVSYNSPLHFGNGTRLTVT.

CDR3: CSASRDTQYF. As DNA, the CDR3 is TGCAGTGCTTCTCGAGATACGCAGTATTTT. This chain connects TRBV20-1 to TRBJ2-3; D call uncertain. V lost 5 bases and J lost 5, with 5 bases in between. Germline V gives CDR1 DFQATT, CDR2 SNEGSKA (reference sequence). CDR3 size: 10 residues.

Remarks on this clone: Within the sample, other DNA sequences also encode this same CDR3. The chain uses TRBV2 and TRBJ1-5, with D uncertain. CDR3 length: 14 residues. CDR1 is SNHLY and CDR2 is FYNNEI in the germline V gene. V was pared by 3 bases and J by 0 bases, with 6 bases between. Here the CDR3 DNA reads TGTGCCAGCAGTGACCAATATAGCAATCAGCCCCAGCATTTT. The encoded protein is CASSDQYSNQPQHF.

The chain links TRBV2 to TRBJ1-1; D is possibly TRBD1 (6 bases). This CDR3 has 14 residues. The V end was cut by 6 bases, the J end by 3 bases, with 14 bases between. Germline V CDR1 and CDR2: SNHLY, FYNNEI. The DNA of the CDR3 is TGTGCCAGCAGCACAGGGATGTCGTACACTGAAGCTTTCTTT. The encoded protein is CASSTGMSYTEAFF.

The genes are TRBV19 and TRBJ1-4; D is uncertain. This CDR3 spans 16 amino acids. Germline loops: CDR1 LNHDA, CDR2 SQIVND (reference sequence). Trimming stripped 0 bases from V and 4 bases from J, with 12 bases between. CDR3 nucleotides: TGTGCCAGTAGTATAGATCTGAGCGGATATAATGAAAAACTGTTTTTT. The encoded protein is CASSIDLSGYNEKLFF.

This clone was picked up a small number of times. The chain combines TRBV5-1 with TRBJ2-2; D is ambiguous. The CDR3 is made up of 15 amino acids. Trimming removed 0 bases from V and 2 bases from J, with 8 bases in between. The germline gives CDR1 SGHRS, CDR2 YFSETQ. CDR3 protein: CASSLVGSNTGELFF. The CDR3 bases are TGCGCCAGCAGCTTGGTCGGGTCTAACACCGGGGAGCTGTTTTTT.

The chain joins TRBV28 to TRBJ1-6; no definite D call. CDR1 and CDR2 (germline): MDHEN, SYDVKM. The CDR3 is 17 amino acids. Trimming took 4 bases from V and 1 from J, leaving 14 bases between them. The CDR3 reads CASSWAGGGSYNSPLHF. The CDR3 DNA reads TGTGCCAGCAGTTGGGCGGGCGGAGGGTCCTATAATTCACCCCTCCACTTT.

The chain couples TRBV6-1 to TRBJ1-6; D uncertain. This CDR3 is 15 amino acids long. The ends were cut back, 3 bases at V and 7 bases at J, with 13 bases in the middle. Germline V gives CDR1 MNHNS, CDR2 SASEGT. CDR3 sequence: CASSDHGPTNSPLHF. The CDR3, as DNA: TGTGCCAGCAGTGACCACGGGCCGACGAATTCACCCCTCCACTTT.